Listed below are T cell receptor beta chains from one sample, sequenced in a study of cytomegalovirus exposure and HLA in healthy donors. Sequencing used immunoSEQ multiplex PCR; TCRdb keeps in-frame clones, though not all of them. The top ten clones hold about 0.7% of a sample with tens of thousands of clones, 90% to 95% of them seen once. Sequencing was performed on PBMCs. The receptors here all came from a man aged 18 to 29 in good health and CMV-seronegative. The CDR3 runs from the conserved cysteine through the conserved F or W. Fields, in order: D gene, V gene, J gene, clone size, CDR3 DNA, CDR3 protein. The D gene is left open where the match is weak. The size entry is marked missing in some rows and otherwise reads once, few, many or a size class.

TRBD1,TRBV12-5,TRBJ1-5,-,TGTGCTAGTGGTTTTACAGGGGGCGGCAATCAGCCCCAGCATTTT,CASGFTGGGNQPQHF
-,TRBV5-6,TRBJ2-7,-,TGTGCCAGCAGCTTCTTCGAGTACGAGCAGTACTTC,CASSFFEYEQYF
-,TRBV30,TRBJ2-1,-,TGTGCCTGGAGTGTACCTGGGGTCTCGGGAGTAGATGAGCAGTTCTTC,CAWSVPGVSGVDEQFF
-,TRBV21-1,TRBJ2-7,-,TGTGCCAGCAGCGACAGGGGGGGGTACGAGCAGTACTTC,CASSDRGGYEQYF
-,TRBV15,TRBJ2-5,-,TGTGCCACCAGCAGAAGGACTGAGCAAGAGACCCAGTACTTC,CATSRRTEQETQYF
-,TRBV7-9,TRBJ1-1,-,TGTGCCAGCAGATTAACGTATGCGGGGGCGGCTGAAGCTTTCTTT,CASRLTYAGAAEAFF
TRBD1,TRBV4-2,TRBJ1-1,-,TGTGCCAGCAGCCAAGGTTCGGGACAGCTGAACACTGAAGCTTTCTTT,CASSQGSGQLNTEAFF
TRBD1,TRBV2,TRBJ1-5,-,TGTGCCAGCACTAGGCAACTGGACAGGGCTAGCAATCAGCCCCAGCATTTT,CASTRQLDRASNQPQHF
TRBD1,TRBV6-1,TRBJ1-2,-,TGTGCCAGCAGTCAAAGGGGGCCTGGCTACACCTTC,CASSQRGPGYTF
-,TRBV19,TRBJ2-6,once,TGTGCCAGTAGTATCGGAGGGTCTGGGGCCAACGTCCTGACTTTC,CASSIGGSGANVLTF
-,TRBV6-6,TRBJ2-7,-,TGTGCCAGCAGTTACACAGTCTCCTACGAGCAGTACTTC,CASSYTVSYEQYF
-,TRBV27,TRBJ2-1,-,TGTGCCAGCAGAACCTGGCAGGCCGTAGACTCCTACAATGAGCAGTTCTTC,CASRTWQAVDSYNEQFF
-,TRBV5-1,TRBJ2-3,-,TGCGCCAGCAGCGAAGAACTCCGCACAGATACGCAGTATTTT,CASSEELRTDTQYF
TRBD1,TRBV2,TRBJ1-4,-,TGTGCCAGCAGTGAGGGACAGGGGGGCTATGAAAAACTGTTTTTT,CASSEGQGGYEKLFF
-,TRBV18,TRBJ2-3,-,TGTGCCAGCTCTCCTCAGAAGAGGGATACGCAGTATTTT,CASSPQKRDTQYF
TRBD1,TRBV18,TRBJ2-7,few,TGTGCCAGCTCACCACCGGGCGGGCCGATACAGGGGAACGAGCAGTACTTC,CASSPPGGPIQGNEQYF
TRBD1,TRBV30,TRBJ2-7,few,TGTGCCTGGGCTTTGGCCGGGACAGGGGTGTACGAGCAGTACTTC,CAWALAGTGVYEQYF
TRBD1,TRBV20-1,TRBJ2-7,-,TGCAGCCCTCAGGGGGACTACGAGCAGTACTTC,CSPQGDYEQYF
-,TRBV27,TRBJ2-3,-,TGTGCCACTACCGTCCTGGCGGGGGCGGGCACAGATACGCAGTATTTT,CATTVLAGAGTDTQYF
TRBD2,TRBV11-2,TRBJ2-7,once,TGTGCCAGCAGCTTAGAGGGTGGGGCGGGGGTATACGAGCAGTACTTC,CASSLEGGAGVYEQYF
-,TRBV7-9,TRBJ1-2,-,TGTGCCAGCAGCAACCGGGACTATGGCTACACCTTC,CASSNRDYGYTF